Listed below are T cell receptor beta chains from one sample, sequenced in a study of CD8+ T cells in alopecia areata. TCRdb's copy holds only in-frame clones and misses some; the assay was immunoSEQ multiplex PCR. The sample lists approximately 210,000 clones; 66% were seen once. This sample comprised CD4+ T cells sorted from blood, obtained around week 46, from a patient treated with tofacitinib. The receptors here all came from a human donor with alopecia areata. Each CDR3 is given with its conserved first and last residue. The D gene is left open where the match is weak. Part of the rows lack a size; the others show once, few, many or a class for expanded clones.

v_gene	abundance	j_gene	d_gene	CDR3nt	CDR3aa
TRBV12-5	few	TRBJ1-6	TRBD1	TGTGCTAGTGGTTTGGTAGGGACAGCCTATAATTCACCCCTCCACTTT	CASGLVGTAYNSPLHF
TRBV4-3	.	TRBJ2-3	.	TGCGCCAGCAGCCCGGACCGCTTAGCGCAGTATTTT	CASSPDRLAQYF
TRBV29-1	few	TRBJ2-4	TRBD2	TGCAGCGTGAGACTAGCGGGGTTAAACATTCAGTACTTC	CSVRLAGLNIQYF
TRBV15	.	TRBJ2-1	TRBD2	TGTGCCACCAGGAGGACCCTAGGGGAGGGCAATGAGCAGTTCTTC	CATRRTLGEGNEQFF
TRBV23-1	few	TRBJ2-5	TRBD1	TGCGCCAGCAACAAGGGGGCGCGGATGGAGACCCAGTACTTC	CASNKGARMETQYF
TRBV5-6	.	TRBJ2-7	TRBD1	TGTGCCAGCAGCCTGGACAGGGTCTACGAGCAGTACTTC	CASSLDRVYEQYF
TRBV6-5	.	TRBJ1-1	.	TGTGCCAGCACTGGGGCGACTGAAGCTTTCTTT	CASTGATEAFF
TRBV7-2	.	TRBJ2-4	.	TGTGCCAGCAGCTTATTACTCACAGAGGCCAAAAACATTCAGTACTTC	CASSLLLTEAKNIQYF
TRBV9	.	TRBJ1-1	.	TGTGCCAGCGGGGGATTGAACACTGAAGCTTTCTTT	CASGGLNTEAFF
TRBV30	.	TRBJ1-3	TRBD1	TGTGCCTGGTCCTCCCGGGACAGCTCTGGAAACACCATATATTTT	CAWSSRDSSGNTIYF
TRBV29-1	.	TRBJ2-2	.	TGCAGCGTTAAGGCGGGCCAGACTATAACCGGGGAGCTGTTTTTT	CSVKAGQTITGELFF
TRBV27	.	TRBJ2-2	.	TGTGCCAGCAGTTTAAGGGATACCGGGGAGCTGTTTTTT	CASSLRDTGELFF
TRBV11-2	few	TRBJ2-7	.	TGTGCCAGCAGCTCTGACTACGAGCAGTACTTC	CASSSDYEQYF
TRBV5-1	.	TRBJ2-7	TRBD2	TGCGCCAGCAGCTTGGCGAGAGCGGGGGGGCACCTGGGGTACGAGCAGTACTTC	CASSLARAGGHLGYEQYF
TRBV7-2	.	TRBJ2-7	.	TGTGCCAGCAGCTTAGAGGTCAGGGTAGGGCGAGAGCAGTACTTC	CASSLEVRVGREQYF
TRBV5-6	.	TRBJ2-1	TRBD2	TGTGCCAGCAGAGGACTAGCGGGCAATGAGCAGTTCTTC	CASRGLAGNEQFF
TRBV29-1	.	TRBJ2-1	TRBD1	TGCAGCGTTGCCACAGGGGAATACAATGAGCAGTTCTTC	CSVATGEYNEQFF
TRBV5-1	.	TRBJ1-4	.	TGCGCCAGCAGCTTCCCGGACAGTAATGAAAAACTGTTTTTT	CASSFPDSNEKLFF
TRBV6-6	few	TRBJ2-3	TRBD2	TGTGCCAGCAGTTCTCCGGCGGGGGAAGGTACGCAGTATTTT	CASSSPAGEGTQYF
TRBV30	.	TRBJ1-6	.	TGTGCCTGGAGTGGCAGGGCCAGGGGTGATTCACCCCTCCACTTT	CAWSGRARGDSPLHF
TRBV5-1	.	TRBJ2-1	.	TGCGCCAGCAGCTTGGGGACAGAGGGGAATGAGCAGTTCTTC	CASSLGTEGNEQFF
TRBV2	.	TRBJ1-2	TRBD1	TGTGCCAGCAGTGAACAGGGGGCGATAGGCTACACCTTC	CASSEQGAIGYTF
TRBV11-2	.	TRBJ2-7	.	TGTGCCAGCAGCCAAGGTCAGGCGAGCTCCTACGAGCAGTACTTC	CASSQGQASSYEQYF
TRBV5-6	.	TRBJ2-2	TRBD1	TGTGCCAGCAGCTTCCCGGGACAGGCCCTCGGCGGGGAGCTGTTTTTT	CASSFPGQALGGELFF
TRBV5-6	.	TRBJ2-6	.	TGTGCCAGCAGCTTGTACTCCTCTGGGGCCAACGTCCTGACTTTC	CASSLYSSGANVLTF
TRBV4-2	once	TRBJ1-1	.	TGTGCCAGCAGCCTCCAAGGCCACAGATCCTTGAACACTGAAGCTTTCTTT	CASSLQGHRSLNTEAFF
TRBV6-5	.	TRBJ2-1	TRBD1	TGTGCCAGCAGCTCTGAGGGGGCCTCCTACAATGAGCAGTTCTTC	CASSSEGASYNEQFF
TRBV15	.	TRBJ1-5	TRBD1	TGTGCCACCAGCAGGGAACAGGGGGCGAGCAATCAGCCCCAGCATTTT	CATSREQGASNQPQHF
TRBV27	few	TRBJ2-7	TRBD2	TGTGCCAGCATGGAGACTAGCGGGACCTACGAGCAGTACTTC	CASMETSGTYEQYF
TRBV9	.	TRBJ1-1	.	TGTGCCAGCAGCGTAGGCAACGGTCCCCCCGCTTTCTTT	CASSVGNGPPAFF
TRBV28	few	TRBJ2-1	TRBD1	TGTGCCAGCAGCCTAGACAGGGTTGTGAATGAGCAGTTCTTC	CASSLDRVVNEQFF
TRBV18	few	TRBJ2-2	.	TGTGCCAGCTCACCACTGGGCAGGGGAAACACCGGGGAGCTGTTTTTT	CASSPLGRGNTGELFF
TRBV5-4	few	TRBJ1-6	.	TGTGCCAGCAGCTTGGGGTCGACAGCCTATAATTCACCCCTCCACTTT	CASSLGSTAYNSPLHF
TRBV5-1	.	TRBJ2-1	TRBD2	TGCGCCAGCAGCTTGGCCTTTGGCGGGGGGTATGAGCAGTTCTTC	CASSLAFGGGYEQFF
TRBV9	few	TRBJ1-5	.	TGTGCCAGCAATAAGCCCCAGCATTTT	CASNKPQHF
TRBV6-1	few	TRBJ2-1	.	TGTGCCAGCAGTGACCCTGGCGGGGGCACCTACAATGAGCAGTTCTTC	CASSDPGGGTYNEQFF
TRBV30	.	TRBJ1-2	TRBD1	TGTGCCTGGAGTCTTCCGGGACAGGGAAGAGGCTACACCTTC	CAWSLPGQGRGYTF
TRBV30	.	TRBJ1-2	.	TGTGCCTGGGAATCCGACGGGCAAGGCTACACCTTC	CAWESDGQGYTF
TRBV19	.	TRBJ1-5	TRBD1	TGTGCCAGTAGTTTCCAGGGGGCCGGTCAGCCCCAGCATTTT	CASSFQGAGQPQHF
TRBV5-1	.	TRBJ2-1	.	TGCGCCAGCAGCTTGTGGGTCGGTGGGGACAATGAGCAGTTCTTC	CASSLWVGGDNEQFF
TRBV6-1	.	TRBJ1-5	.	TGTGCCAGCAGGGAGAATCAGCCCCAGCATTTT	CASRENQPQHF
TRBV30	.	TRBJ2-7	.	TGTGCCTGGACCCGCGGCAGGGAAGAGCAGTACTTC	CAWTRGREEQYF
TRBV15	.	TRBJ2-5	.	TGTGCCACCAGCATGGGTAGTCAAGAGACCCAGTACTTC	CATSMGSQETQYF
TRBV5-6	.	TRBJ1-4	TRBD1	TGTGCCAGCAGCTACGGACAGGTTGGTGAAAAACTGTTTTTT	CASSYGQVGEKLFF
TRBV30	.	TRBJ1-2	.	TGTGCCTGGAGTGTACGAGGGGATGGCTACACCTTC	CAWSVRGDGYTF
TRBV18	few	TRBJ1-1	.	TGTGCCAGCTCACCATCACCAGGGCGAAACACTGAAGCTTTCTTT	CASSPSPGRNTEAFF
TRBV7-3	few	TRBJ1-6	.	TGTGCCAGCAGCTTACACAGGGATTCACCCCTCCACTTT	CASSLHRDSPLHF
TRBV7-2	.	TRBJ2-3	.	TGTGCCAGCAGCTTAGCACGGGTGAGCACAGATACGCAGTATTTT	CASSLARVSTDTQYF
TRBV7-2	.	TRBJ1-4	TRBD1	TGTGCCAGCAGCTCTAGGACAGGGGCGACTGAAAAACTGTTTTTT	CASSSRTGATEKLFF
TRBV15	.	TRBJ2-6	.	TGTGCCACCAGCAGTCCATTTATCCTCTCTGGGGCCAACGTCCTGACTTTC	CATSSPFILSGANVLTF
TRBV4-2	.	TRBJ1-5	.	TGTGCCAGCAGCCAAGAAGGTCCTGGGGAGCCCCAGCATTTT	CASSQEGPGEPQHF
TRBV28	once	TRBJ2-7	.	TGTGCCAGCAGCTCCGATACCTACGAGCAGTACTTC	CASSSDTYEQYF
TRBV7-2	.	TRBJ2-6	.	TGTGCCAGCACGCAGGGCGCTGGGGCCAACGTCCTGACTTTC	CASTQGAGANVLTF
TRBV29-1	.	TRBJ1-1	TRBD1	TGCAGCGTTGAGTGGGACAGGGGTTGGACTGAAGCTTTCTTT	CSVEWDRGWTEAFF
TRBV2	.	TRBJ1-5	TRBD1	TGTGCCAGCAGTGGTACAGGGGAAGGTGCGTCCCAGCATTTT	CASSGTGEGASQHF
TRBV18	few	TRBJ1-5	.	TGTGCCAGCTCACCCGGGCCCTCTGGTCAGCCCCAGCATTTT	CASSPGPSGQPQHF
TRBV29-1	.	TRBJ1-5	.	TGCAGCGTTGTACTTGCGGCAGGCCTTAATCAGCCCCAGCATTTT	CSVVLAAGLNQPQHF